The subject of this entry is one T cell receptor beta chain. Its antigen remains unknown. V was trimmed by 5 bases and J by 2 bases, leaving 12 bases between them. Germline CDR1 is KGHDR and CDR2 is SFDVKD. This CDR3 is built from 15 residues. Sequencing used immunoSEQ multiplex PCR; TCRdb keeps in-frame clones, though not all of them. In the table there are around 100,000 clones, about 86% of which are singletons. The data stem from a study of T cell responses to AZD1222 COVID-19 vaccine. Study background: Investigators merged groups given second doses at roughly 4 or roughly 12 weeks.

General study results and limits: Just six people given AZD1222 tested seropositive at baseline.

The sequencing here drew on peripheral blood, taken on day 0 of AZD1222 vaccination. The clonotype was recovered from an adult in good health. The chain uses TRBV24-1 and TRBJ2-1, with D possibly being TRBD1 or TRBD2 (5 bases each). The CDR3 sequence is CATSAHRGAYNEQFF. CDR3 sequence (DNA): TGTGCCACCAGTGCCCACCGAGGGGCCTACAATGAGCAGTTCTTC.